Presented here are 5 T cell receptor beta chains from one specimen sequenced in a study of CD8 T cells in ankylosing spondylitis. TCRdb ran MiXCR on the 5' RACE reads and lists one entry per CDR3 protein. The table lists approximately 150,000 distinct CDR3 sequences, more than 15% of them singletons. Their recognized antigens are unknown. Study results and limitations: Within ankylosing spondylitis blood, a TCR beta motif made up of roughly eight highly homologous variants appeared to be characteristic.

The specimen sequenced was blood, either unsorted or a sorted T cell fraction (not recorded which). The receptors were sampled from a male donor with ankylosing spondylitis.

This clonotype was seen a few times. V usage is TRBV9 and J usage is TRBJ1-3, with a weak D call TRBD1 (5 bases). V lost 7 bases, J lost 0 bases, and 11 bases lay in between. Per germline, CDR1 SGDLS and CDR2 YYNGEE. CDR3 length: 14 amino acids. The CDR3 sequence is CASSGGDSGNTIYF. CDR3 bases: TGTGCCAGCTCCGGAGGGGACTCTGGAAACACCATATATTTT. Supplemented by reference TRBV9 and TRBJ1-3, the full variable domain reads DSGVTQTPKHLITATGQRVTLRCSPRSGDLSVYWYQQSLDQGLQFLIQYYNGEERAKGNILERFSAQQFPDLHSELNLSSLELGDSALYFCASSGGDSGNTIYFGEGSWLTVV.

V usage is TRBV9 and J usage is TRBJ2-1; D possibly corresponds to TRBD2 (6 bases). The CDR3 totals 15 residues. V was pared by 2 bases and J by 4 bases, with 13 bases between. Looked up from germline, CDR1 is SGDLS and CDR2 is YYNGEE. CDR3 residues: CASSVGSPHYNEQFF. Here the CDR3 DNA reads TGTGCCAGCAGCGTCGGGAGTCCACATTACAATGAGCAGTTCTTC.

The J gene is TRBJ2-1, the V gene TRBV28, with TRBD2 as a possible D gene (6 bases). Germline values: CDR1 MDHEN, CDR2 SYDVKM. V was cut by 3 bases and J by 10 bases, with 13 bases left in between. This CDR3 comprises 13 residues. The CDR3 DNA is TGTGCCAGCAGTTTGGTCCGGCGGGAAGAGCAGTTCTTC. As protein: CASSLVRREEQFF.

The chain is built from TRBV7-9 and TRBJ2-7, with TRBD2 matching 7 bases. CDR3 length: 15 residues. The junction had 8 bases not matched to a gene; V was cut back by 5 bases and J by 1 base. CDR1 and CDR2 from the germline V gene are SEHNR and FQNEAQ (reference sequence). This CDR3 reads CASSPLAGRSYEQYF. The CDR3 DNA follows: TGTGCCAGCAGCCCATTAGCGGGCCGTTCCTACGAGCAGTACTTC.

This chain connects TRBV4-2 to TRBJ2-7; tentatively, D is TRBD2 (6 bases). The V end was cut by 0 bases, the J end by 3 bases, with 12 bases between. The CDR3 is 15 amino acids. Germline values: CDR1 LGHNA, CDR2 YNFKEQ. The CDR3 DNA follows: TGTGCCAGCAGCCAAGAGTGGGGGGTTGTCTACGAGCAGTACTTC. Protein: CASSQEWGVVYEQYF.